This entry is about one T cell receptor beta chain. Which antigen it targets is not known. Base-call qualities are not available, and no considerably larger clone is one nucleotide away. This record comes from a study of cytomegalovirus exposure and HLA in healthy donors (dated by TCRdb to 2017 to 2019). For the wider study: According to a later analysis, the 120 or so validation repertoires were produced on the same platform as the approximately 610 repertoires of the first cohort. The study was designed to test whether signatures of past pathogen exposure could be identified by cataloging public T cell receptors. A separate validation cohort of 100 to 150 different subjects was used in addition to the roughly 640-subject first cohort. The study combined high-throughput TCR immunosequencing, statistical association of individual TCRs with disease status, and machine learning to predict cytomegalovirus infection status.

The donors belonged to the validation cohort of 120 subjects, which was separate from the roughly 700-subject first cohort. The receptor library was made with the immunoSEQ multiplex PCR assay. On the study's bioinformatics: A statistical classification framework was built for diagnosing cytomegalovirus status from the catalog of TCR beta chain sequences. The table comes from immuneACCESS by way of TCRdb, which keeps in-frame sequences with V and J called. Part of the clones is missing from these tables; in studies checked, under half for an unresolved V gene and the rest for unknown reasons. Clone size and the V and J calls come from that table; the DNA yielded D and trimming. This sample is represented by about 140,000 clones; roughly nine tenths of them were singletons. The ten most abundant clones make up 2.5% to 3.5% of the sample. Paper-wide results and their limitations: In vitro tests confirmed that three of the cytomegalovirus-associated TCR beta chains recognize cytomegalovirus antigens. In the study, approximately 160 TCR beta chains were listed as associated with cytomegalovirus. In a later analysis, TCRs clustered in the first cohort were found to also tend to co-occur in the roughly 130 validation repertoires, with 90% to 95% of cluster scores above 0. The authors suggested that the approach could potentially be generalized to other disease states and immunological phenotypes. The classifier was reported to diagnose cytomegalovirus status with high specificity and sensitivity in both the original and validation cohorts. All 120 or so repertoires were used to score co-occurrence in the validation cohort in a later analysis, because that analysis had no HLA typing for the cohort. Most TCR sequences were seen in very few donors, while some public TCRs were found in many individuals.

The CDR3 runs 11 residues from the cysteine to the phenylalanine. Of all the DNA, just the CDR3 is kept, 33 bases in frame from base 1. V loses 3 bases of germline sequence and J loses 5 bases, and the interval between the two ends is 6 bases. The germline V gene encodes CDR1 DFQATT and CDR2 SNEGSKA (reference sequence). The sample consisted of PBMCs. This TCR was recovered from a man between 18 and 35 years old in good health and CMV-seronegative. The rearrangement joined TRBV20-1 to TRBJ2-3; the D gene is not confidently resolved. The CDR3 region has the sequence CSASSRDTQYF. The nucleotide sequence is TGCAGTGCTAGCTCCAGAGATACGCAGTATTTT.